This T cell receptor beta chain was identified during a study of shared clonotypes between healthy human individuals (dated by TCRdb to between 2020 and 2021). Background for the entire study: Three men and two women, aged 18 to 49 years, made up the cohort. For each donor, CD4 naive and CD4 memory were each given three plates, CD8 naive was given two plates, and CD8 memory was given one plate. To estimate repertoire size and how much clonotype sharing occurs between individuals, the study deeply sequenced the blood TCR repertoires of about five healthy adults. To increase sequencing depth and limit assay-specific biases, different laboratories used diverse techniques to prepare libraries and sequence TCR repertoires. Between about 0.9 and 8.9 billion PBMCs per donor were obtained by leukapheresis.

Turning to this clone: Its antigen is not yet known. One base away there is no much larger clone; base qualities are not given.

The donors were healthy, HIV-negative adults who had no recently reported acute infections or vaccinations. Only Caucasian adults living in Nashville, Tennessee, USA were represented among the donors. CD4+ T cells were enriched through magnetic negative selection, after which naive cells were positively selected on CD45RA and the remaining negative fraction served as the memory subset. After blood collection by leukapheresis, PBMCs were isolated using Ficoll-Histopaque density gradient centrifugation and then cryopreserved in the vapor phase of liquid nitrogen. Analytical flow cytometry was used to check the purity and quantity of each magnetically sorted T cell population. Genomic DNA was isolated from each sorted fraction and quantified by UV absorbance on a Nanodrop 2000c. Beyond this particular receptor, the publication reports: Because the study included a small number of donors, the genetic and exposure-history diversity represented was limited. Approximately 5% of naive CD4, roughly 3.6% of naive CD8, about 2.5% of memory CD4, and about 0.4% of memory CD8 clonotypes were shared across a few donors. Incomplete sequencing was indicated by rarefaction of sorted-subset datasets, despite the large sequencing depth. Naive subsets generally had larger estimated clonotype richness than memory subsets did. Sampling was restricted to blood, and TCR repertoires in tissues likely differ from the TCR repertoires found in blood. Clonotypes shared by all four sorted-subset donors showed higher generation probabilities than non-shared clonotypes. Pairwise subsampling led to the expectation that sequencing depth would affect the degree of clonotype sharing among donors.

Using the deep immunoSEQ assay, multiplex PCR amplified TCR CDR3 regions from genomic DNA. For each cell subset, the extracted genomic DNA was distributed evenly across all wells of several immunoSEQ 96-well plates, and each plate served as one replicate. Each replicate PCR for sorted subsets received around 210 ng genomic DNA, equal to roughly 33,000 T cell genomes. Purified libraries were measured with a Qubit 3.0 fluorometer, size-checked on a Bioanalyzer 2100, and measured again with the KAPA Library Quantification kit. Each immunoSEQ 96-well plate was sequenced on its own single-read 150-cycle Illumina NextSeq 550 flow cell. The published analysis was carried out like this. Because the immunoSEQ output held only junctional sequences and lacked quality scores, the filtering could not match the filtering applied to full-length reads. To assign V/J genes and CDR3, sequences were annotated using PyIR, a Python wrapper for IgBLAST v1.9, with IMGT germline references. Reads were removed for weak V/J assignments (E-value above 1e-6), missing CDR3, stop codons, out-of-frame junctions, or ambiguous translated residues. V3J clonotypes were defined as sequences sharing the same inferred V gene, J gene, and CDR3 amino acid sequence. Percentage overlap between repertoires was computed as shared unique clonotypes divided by the size of the smaller repertoire. Repertoire richness was assessed with RTK rarefaction, the Chao1 estimator, and Recon v2.1 estimates of unobserved clonotypes. Generation probabilities were computed with OLGA for all TCRbeta clonotypes obtained by the gDNA method from several donors. TCRdb took over this immuneACCESS table, retaining in-frame rearrangements with V and J assigned. Such tables are incomplete; in checked studies, under half of the missing clones stem from an unresolved V gene, and the remainder is unexplained. V and J calls and clone size are those listed in that table; D and trimming were worked out from the DNA. In all, the sample holds approximately 700,000 clones, and approximately 73% of those were seen once. The ten largest clones take up around 1.8% of the sample.

Via the germline V gene, CDR1 is SGHRS and CDR2 YFSETQ. Ends trimmed: V by 4 bases, J by 2 bases; bases unmatched to a gene: 8. The CDR3, from cysteine to phenylalanine, totals 17 residues. Only CDR3 DNA is held: 51 bases, read in frame from base 1. The chain employs TRBV5-1 and TRBJ2-4; TRBD1 aligns with 11 central bases. Material for sequencing was memory CD4+ T cells sorted from blood. This specimen's cell subset or site label, per the study, means: CD45RA-negative fraction. This clonotype originated in a woman between 25 and 40 years old in good health. In nucleotides, the sequence is TGCGCCAGCAGCCCTTCCGGGACAGGGGGATCCAAAAACATTCAGTACTTC. Translated, it reads CASSPSGTGGSKNIQYF. Here the CDR3 is joined to the reference TRBV5-1 and TRBJ2-4 genes, and the full variable domain is: KAGVTQTPRYLIKTRGQQVTLSCSPISGHRSVSWYQQTPGQGLQFLFEYFSETQRNKGNFPGRFSGRQFSNSRSEMNVSTLELGDSALYLCASSPSGTGGSKNIQYFGAGTRLSVL.